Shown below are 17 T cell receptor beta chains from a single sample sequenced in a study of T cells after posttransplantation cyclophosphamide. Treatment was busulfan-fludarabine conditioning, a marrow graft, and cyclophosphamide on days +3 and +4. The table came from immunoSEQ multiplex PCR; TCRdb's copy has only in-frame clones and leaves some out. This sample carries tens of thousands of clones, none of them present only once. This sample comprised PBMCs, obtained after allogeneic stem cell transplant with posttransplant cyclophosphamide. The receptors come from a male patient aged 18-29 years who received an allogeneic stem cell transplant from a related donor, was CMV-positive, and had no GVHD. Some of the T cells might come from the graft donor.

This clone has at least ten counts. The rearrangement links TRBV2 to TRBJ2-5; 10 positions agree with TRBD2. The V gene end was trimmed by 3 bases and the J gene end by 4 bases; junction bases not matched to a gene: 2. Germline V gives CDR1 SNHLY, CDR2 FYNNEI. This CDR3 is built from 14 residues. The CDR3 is CASSELAGVETQYF. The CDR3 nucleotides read TGTGCCAGCAGTGAGCTAGCGGGAGTAGAGACCCAGTACTTC. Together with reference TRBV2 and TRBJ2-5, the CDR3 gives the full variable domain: EPEVTQTPSHQVTQMGQEVILRCVPISNHLYFYWYRQILGQKVEFLVSFYNNEISEKSEIFDDQFSVERPDGSNFTLKIRSTKLEDSAMYFCASSELAGVETQYFGPGTRLLVL.

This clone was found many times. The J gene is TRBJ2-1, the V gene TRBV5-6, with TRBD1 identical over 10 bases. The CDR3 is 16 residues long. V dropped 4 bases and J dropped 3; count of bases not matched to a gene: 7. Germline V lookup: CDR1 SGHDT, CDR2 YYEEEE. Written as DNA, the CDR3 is TGTGCCAGCAGCCGTGACAGGGGGCGGAACTACAATGAGCAGTTCTTC. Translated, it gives CASSRDRGRNYNEQFF.

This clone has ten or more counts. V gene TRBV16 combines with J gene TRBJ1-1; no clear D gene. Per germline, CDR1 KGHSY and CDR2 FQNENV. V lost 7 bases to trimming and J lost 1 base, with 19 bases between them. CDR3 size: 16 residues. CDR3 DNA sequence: TGTGCCAGCAACCTCCTTAATTCCTATCGGAACACTGAAGCTTTCTTT. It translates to CASNLLNSYRNTEAFF.

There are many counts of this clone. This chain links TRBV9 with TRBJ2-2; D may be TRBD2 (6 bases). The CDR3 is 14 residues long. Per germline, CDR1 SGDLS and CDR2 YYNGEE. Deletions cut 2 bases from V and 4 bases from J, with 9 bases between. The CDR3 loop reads CASSVRRVTGELFF. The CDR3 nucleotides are TGTGCCAGCAGCGTCAGGAGGGTCACCGGGGAGCTGTTTTTT.

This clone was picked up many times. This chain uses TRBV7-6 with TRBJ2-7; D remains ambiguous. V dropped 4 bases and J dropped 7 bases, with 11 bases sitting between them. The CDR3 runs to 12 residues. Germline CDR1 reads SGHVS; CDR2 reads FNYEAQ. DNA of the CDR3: TGTGCCAGCAGCTCTACGGAGAGGGAGCAGTACTTC. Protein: CASSSTEREQYF.

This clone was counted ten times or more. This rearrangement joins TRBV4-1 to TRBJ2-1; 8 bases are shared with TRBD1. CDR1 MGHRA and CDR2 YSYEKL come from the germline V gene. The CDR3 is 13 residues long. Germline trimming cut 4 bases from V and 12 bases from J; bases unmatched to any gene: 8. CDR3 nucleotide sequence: TGCGCCAGCAGCCGACCAGGGGGCGAGGGGCAGTTCTTC. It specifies CASSRPGGEGQFF.

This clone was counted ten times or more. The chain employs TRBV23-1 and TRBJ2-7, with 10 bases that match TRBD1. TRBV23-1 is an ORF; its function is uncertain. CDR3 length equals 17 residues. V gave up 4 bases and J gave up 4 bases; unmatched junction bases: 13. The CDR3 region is CASSPRSGTGVIYEQYF. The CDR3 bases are TGCGCCAGCAGTCCACGAAGTGGGACAGGGGTGATTTACGAGCAGTACTTC.

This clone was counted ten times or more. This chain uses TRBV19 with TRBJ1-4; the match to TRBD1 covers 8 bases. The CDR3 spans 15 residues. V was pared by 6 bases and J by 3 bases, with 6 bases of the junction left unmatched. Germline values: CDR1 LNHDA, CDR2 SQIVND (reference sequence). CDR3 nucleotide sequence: TGTGCCAGTAGGAACTCGGGACAGGCTAATGAAAAACTGTTTTTT. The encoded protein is CASRNSGQANEKLFF. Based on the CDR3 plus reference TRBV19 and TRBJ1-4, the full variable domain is DGGITQSPKYLFRKEGQNVTLSCEQNLNHDAMYWYRQDPGQGLRLIYYSQIVNDFQKGDIAEGYSVSREKKESFPLTVTSAQKNPTAFYLCASRNSGQANEKLFFGSGTQLSVL.

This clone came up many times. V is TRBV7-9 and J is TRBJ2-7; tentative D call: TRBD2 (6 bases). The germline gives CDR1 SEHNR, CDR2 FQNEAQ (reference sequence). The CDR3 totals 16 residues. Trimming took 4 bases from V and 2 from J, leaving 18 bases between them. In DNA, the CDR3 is TGTGCCAGCAGCTCAATCGAGACTAGTCCTCCCTACGAGCAGTACTTC. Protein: CASSSIETSPPYEQYF.

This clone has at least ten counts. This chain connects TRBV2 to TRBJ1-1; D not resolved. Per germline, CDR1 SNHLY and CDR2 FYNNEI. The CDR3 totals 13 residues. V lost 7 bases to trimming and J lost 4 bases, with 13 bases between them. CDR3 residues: CASKGGLGTEAFF. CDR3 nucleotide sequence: TGTGCCAGCAAGGGAGGGTTGGGCACTGAAGCTTTCTTT. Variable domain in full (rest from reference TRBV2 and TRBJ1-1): EPEVTQTPSHQVTQMGQEVILRCVPISNHLYFYWYRQILGQKVEFLVSFYNNEISEKSEIFDDQFSVERPDGSNFTLKIRSTKLEDSAMYFCASKGGLGTEAFFGQGTRLTVV.

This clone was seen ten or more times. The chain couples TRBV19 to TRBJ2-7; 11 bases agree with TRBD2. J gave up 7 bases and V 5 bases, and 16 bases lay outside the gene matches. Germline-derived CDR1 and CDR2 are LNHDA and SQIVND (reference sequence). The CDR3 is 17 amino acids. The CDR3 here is CASSLRPVSGGAQEQYF. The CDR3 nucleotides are TGTGCCAGTAGTTTACGACCTGTTAGCGGGGGGGCGCAAGAGCAGTACTTC.

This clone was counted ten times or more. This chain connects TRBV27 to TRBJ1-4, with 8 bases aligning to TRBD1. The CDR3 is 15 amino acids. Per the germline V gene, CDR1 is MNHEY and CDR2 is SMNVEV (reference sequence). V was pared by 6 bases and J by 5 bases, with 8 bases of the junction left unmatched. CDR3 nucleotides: TGTGCCAGCAGCCGCACCGGGACAGGAAATGAAAAACTGTTTTTT. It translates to CASSRTGTGNEKLFF.

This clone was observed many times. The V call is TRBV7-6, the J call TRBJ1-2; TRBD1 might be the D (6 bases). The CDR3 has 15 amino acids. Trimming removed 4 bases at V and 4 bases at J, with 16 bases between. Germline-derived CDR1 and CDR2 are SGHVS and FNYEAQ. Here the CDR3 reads CASSSGRGVGYGYTF. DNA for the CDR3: TGTGCCAGCAGCTCCGGGAGGGGGGTCGGCTATGGCTACACCTTC. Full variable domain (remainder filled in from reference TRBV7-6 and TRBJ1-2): GAGVSQSPRYKVTKRGQDVALRCDPISGHVSLYWYRQALGQGPEFLTYFNYEAQQDKSGLPNDRFSAERPEGSISTLTIQRTEQRDSAMYRCASSSGRGVGYGYTFGSGTRLTVV.

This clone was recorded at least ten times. CDR3 in DNA: TGTGCCAGCACCAAGCGGCCAGGAGCTGGAAACACCATATATTTT. This translates into CASTKRPGAGNTIYF. V is TRBV5-4 and J is TRBJ1-3, with D unresolved. Per germline, CDR1 SGHNT and CDR2 YYREEE (reference sequence). The V and J ends lost 6 bases and 2 bases respectively, with 15 bases between them. This CDR3 comprises 15 residues.

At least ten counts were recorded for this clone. Written as DNA, the CDR3 is TGTGCCAGCAGTTACGGGGAGGTGGATGGCTACACCTTC. This codes for CASSYGEVDGYTF. This chain joins TRBV6-6 and TRBJ1-2; D remains unclear. V was shortened by 2 bases and J by 6 bases, with 10 bases between the two germline ends. CDR3 length: 13 residues. CDR1 is MNHNY and CDR2 is SVGAGI in the germline V gene (reference sequence).

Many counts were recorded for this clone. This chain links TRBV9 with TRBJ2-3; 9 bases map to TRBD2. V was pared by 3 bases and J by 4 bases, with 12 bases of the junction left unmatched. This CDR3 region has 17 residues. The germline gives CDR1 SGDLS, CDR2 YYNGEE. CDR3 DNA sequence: TGTGCCAGCAGCGCATACGATAGCGGGAGCCTTGCAGATACGCAGTATTTT. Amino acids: CASSAYDSGSLADTQYF.

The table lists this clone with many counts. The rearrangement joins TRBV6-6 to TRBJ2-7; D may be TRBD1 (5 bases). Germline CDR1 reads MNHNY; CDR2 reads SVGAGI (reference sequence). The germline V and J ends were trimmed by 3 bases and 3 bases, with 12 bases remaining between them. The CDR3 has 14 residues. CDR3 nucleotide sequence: TGTGCCAGCAGTTATAAAAAGGGGTACTACGAGCAGTACTTC. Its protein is CASSYKKGYYEQYF.